This T cell receptor (beta chain) was sequenced in a study of blood T cell repertoires in COVID-19. Overall study context: Sites in the United States, Italy and Spain provided acute and convalescent COVID-19 samples. The cDNA or gDNA used as material had been derived from T cells, B-cell-depleted T cells, or PBMCs.

Authors' analysis steps: Reference gene primer amplification yielded estimated nucleated cell counts. Generated by immunoSEQ multiplex PCR, the TCRdb table keeps only in-frame clones and is missing some. The V and J calls and clone size are taken from that table; D and trimming were inferred from the DNA. Of around 700,000 clones detected, about 90% appear once; the ten largest clones hold approximately 0.25%. The sample was peripheral blood. The receptor was isolated from a woman between 18 and 30 years old with acute or convalescent COVID-19.

The CDR3 DNA follows: TGTGCTAGTGGCACCCACTGGGGCCAGAACACTGAAGCTTTCTTT. This gives the protein CASGTHWGQNTEAFF. V and J are TRBV12-5 and TRBJ1-1; TRBD1 is a possible D gene (5 bases). Deletions cut 6 bases from V and 1 base from J, with 15 bases between. CDR1 LGHNT and CDR2 FRNRAP come from the germline V gene. This CDR3 is 15 amino acids long. Full variable domain (rest looked up from reference TRBV12-5 and TRBJ1-1): DARVTQTPRHKVTEMGQEVTMRCQPILGHNTVFWYRQTMMQGLELLAYFRNRAPLDDSGMPKDRFSAEMPDATLATLKIQPSEPRDSAVYFCASGTHWGQNTEAFFGQGTRLTVV.